Ten or more counts support the clone carrying this T cell receptor (beta chain). The antigen is undetermined. PBMCs came from 9 to 10 ml fresh peripheral blood. TCR beta CDR3 regions were amplified from RNA. TCR CDR3 regions were first amplified by RT-PCR with HTBI primers. A single record per CDR3 protein comes from TCRdb applying MiXCR to the multiplex PCR reads. Of roughly 380,000 distinct CDR3 sequences in the sample, approximately 14% were seen once. The sample belongs to a study of T cells in Graves' hyperthyroidism and ophthalmopathy. CDR3 size: 14 residues. CDR1 and CDR2 from the germline V gene are LNHDA and SQIVND (reference sequence). The V and J ends lost 2 bases and 3 bases respectively, with 10 bases between them. Study results and caveats: Ophthalmopathy, as predicted by the model, came a median roughly 6.3 months after the prediction.

The sequence was collected from a woman aged 55-70 years with Graves' hyperthyroidism. V is TRBV19 and J is TRBJ1-1, with D possibly being TRBD1 (6 bases). The sample taken for sequencing was blood. This CDR3 is CASSIRGRDTEAFF. The DNA for the CDR3 is TGTGCCAGTAGTATAAGGGGGAGGGACACTGAAGCTTTCTTT.